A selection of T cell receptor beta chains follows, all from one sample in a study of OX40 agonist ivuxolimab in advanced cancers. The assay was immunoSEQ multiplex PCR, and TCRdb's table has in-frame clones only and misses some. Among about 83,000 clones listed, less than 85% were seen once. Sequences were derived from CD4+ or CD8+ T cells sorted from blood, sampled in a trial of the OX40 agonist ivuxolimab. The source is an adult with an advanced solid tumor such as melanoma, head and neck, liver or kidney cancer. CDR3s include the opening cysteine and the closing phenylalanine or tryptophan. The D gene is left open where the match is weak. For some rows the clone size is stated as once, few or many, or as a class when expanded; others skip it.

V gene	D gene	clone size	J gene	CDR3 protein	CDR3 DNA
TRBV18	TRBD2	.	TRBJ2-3	CASSPDGRLAGPTDTQYF	TGTGCCAGCTCACCAGATGGAAGACTAGCCGGGCCCACAGATACGCAGTATTTT
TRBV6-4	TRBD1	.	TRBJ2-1	CASSDFRQGADNEQFF	TGTGCCAGCAGTGATTTCCGACAGGGGGCTGACAATGAGCAGTTCTTC
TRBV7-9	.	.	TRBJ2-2	CASSYQTEELFF	TGTGCCAGCAGCTACCAGACCGAGGAGCTGTTTTTT
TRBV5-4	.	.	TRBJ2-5	CASSLAMGGWETQYF	TGTGCCAGCAGCTTGGCCATGGGGGGATGGGAGACCCAGTACTTC
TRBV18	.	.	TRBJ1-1	CASSPNPGPENTEAFF	TGTGCCAGCTCACCTAACCCGGGACCCGAGAACACTGAAGCTTTCTTT
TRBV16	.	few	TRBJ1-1	CASSHSGRAEAFF	TGTGCCAGCAGCCATTCCGGACGGGCAGAAGCTTTCTTT
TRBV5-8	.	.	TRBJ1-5	CASNMGGLTTHQPQHF	TGTGCCAGCAACATGGGGGGACTGACGACCCATCAGCCCCAGCATTTT
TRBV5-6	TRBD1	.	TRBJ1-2	CASTLQGVHGYTF	TGTGCCAGCACCTTACAGGGGGTTCATGGCTACACCTTC
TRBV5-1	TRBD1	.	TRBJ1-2	CASSLGPGTGISGGYTF	TGCGCCAGCAGCCTGGGGCCGGGGACAGGGATCTCGGGTGGCTACACCTTC
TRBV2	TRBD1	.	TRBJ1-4	CATLTDRGYEKLFF	TGTGCCACCTTGACGGACAGGGGGTATGAAAAACTGTTTTTT
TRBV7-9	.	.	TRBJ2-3	CASSLARGVADTQYF	TGTGCCAGCAGCTTGGCAAGGGGGGTAGCAGATACGCAGTATTTT
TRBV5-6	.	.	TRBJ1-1	CASSFDDTEAFF	TGTGCCAGCAGCTTCGACGACACTGAAGCTTTCTTT
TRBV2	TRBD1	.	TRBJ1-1	CASRQGGVNTEAFF	TGTGCCAGCAGACAGGGGGGAGTGAACACTGAAGCTTTCTTT
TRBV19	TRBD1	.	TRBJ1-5	CASSKMTGLNQPQHF	TGTGCCAGTAGTAAAATGACAGGGCTCAATCAGCCCCAGCATTTT
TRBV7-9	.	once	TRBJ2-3	CASLPTYGTGSYTQYF	TGTGCCAGCCTTCCAACTTATGGTACCGGGTCCTATACGCAGTATTTT
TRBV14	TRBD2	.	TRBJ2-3	CASSQALEGLAGVTDTQYF	TGTGCCAGCAGCCAAGCCCTCGAGGGACTAGCGGGAGTCACAGATACGCAGTATTTT
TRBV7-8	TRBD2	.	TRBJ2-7	CASRPTGLAGPNEQYF	TGTGCCAGCAGGCCCACCGGTCTAGCGGGGCCCAACGAGCAGTACTTC
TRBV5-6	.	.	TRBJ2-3	CASSLGTPTDTQYF	TGTGCCAGCAGCTTGGGGACACCCACAGATACGCAGTATTTT
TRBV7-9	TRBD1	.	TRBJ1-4	CASSLQGQNEKLFF	TGTGCCAGCAGCCTCCAGGGACAGAATGAAAAACTGTTTTTT
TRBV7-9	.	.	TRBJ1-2	CASEGLDGYTF	TGTGCCAGCGAGGGCCTAGATGGCTACACCTTC
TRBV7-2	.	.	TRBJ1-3	CASSFWPGGSGNTIYF	TGTGCCAGCAGCTTTTGGCCAGGTGGTTCAGGAAACACCATATATTTT
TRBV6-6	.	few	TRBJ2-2	CASSYIPGDGGELFF	TGTGCCAGCAGTTATATCCCAGGGGACGGCGGGGAGCTGTTTTTT
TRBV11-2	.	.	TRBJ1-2	CASSLEWNSGYGYTF	TGTGCCAGCAGCTTAGAATGGAACAGTGGCTATGGCTACACCTTC
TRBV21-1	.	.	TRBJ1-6	CASSKATANSPLHF	TGTGCCAGCAGCAAAGCGACAGCTAATTCACCCCTCCACTTT
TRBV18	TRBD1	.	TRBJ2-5	CASSHGTGEETQYF	TGTGCCAGCTCCCACGGGACAGGGGAAGAGACCCAGTACTTC
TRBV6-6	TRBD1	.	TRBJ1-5	CASHPTGGSQPQHF	TGTGCCAGCCACCCCACAGGGGGGAGTCAGCCCCAGCATTTT
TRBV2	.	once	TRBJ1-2	CASSDGLDGYTF	TGTGCCAGCAGTGACGGGTTAGATGGCTACACCTTC
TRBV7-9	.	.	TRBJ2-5	CASSLPPQETQYF	TGTGCCAGCAGCCTACCACCCCAAGAGACCCAGTACTTC
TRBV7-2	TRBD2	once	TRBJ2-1	CASSFTSGGAVIYNEQFF	TGTGCCAGCAGCTTTACTAGCGGGGGGGCCGTTATCTACAATGAGCAGTTCTTC
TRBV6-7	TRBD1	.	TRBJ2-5	CASSYSLGAHGTGQETQYF	TGTGCCAGCAGTTACTCCCTGGGGGCCCACGGGACAGGCCAAGAGACCCAGTACTTC
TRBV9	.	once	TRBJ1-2	CASSVASQGILPYTF	TGTGCCAGCAGCGTAGCTAGTCAAGGGATCCTACCCTACACCTTC
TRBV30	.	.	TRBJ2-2	CAWSVERVPNTGELFF	TGTGCCTGGAGTGTAGAAAGAGTCCCGAACACCGGGGAGCTGTTTTTT
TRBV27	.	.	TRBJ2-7	CASSFSGEIYEQYF	TGTGCCAGCAGTTTCTCCGGGGAAATCTACGAGCAGTACTTC
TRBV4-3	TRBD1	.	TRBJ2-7	CASSQGGTGRIWDSYEQYF	TGCGCCAGCAGCCAAGGGGGGACAGGGAGAATTTGGGACTCCTACGAGCAGTACTTC